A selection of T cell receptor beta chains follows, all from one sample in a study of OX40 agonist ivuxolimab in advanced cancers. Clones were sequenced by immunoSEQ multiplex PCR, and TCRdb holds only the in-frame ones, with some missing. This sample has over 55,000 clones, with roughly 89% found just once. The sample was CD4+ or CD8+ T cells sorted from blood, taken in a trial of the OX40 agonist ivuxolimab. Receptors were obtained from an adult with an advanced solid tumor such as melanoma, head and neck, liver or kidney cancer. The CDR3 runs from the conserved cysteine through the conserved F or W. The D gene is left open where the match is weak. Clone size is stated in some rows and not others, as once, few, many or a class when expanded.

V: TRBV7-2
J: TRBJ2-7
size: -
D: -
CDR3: CASSPGLNGLYEQYF
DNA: TGTGCCAGCAGCCCCGGACTTAACGGCCTCTACGAGCAGTACTTC

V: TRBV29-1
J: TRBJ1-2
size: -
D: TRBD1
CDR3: CSVGGQFYGYTF
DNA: TGCAGCGTTGGGGGACAGTTCTATGGCTACACCTTC

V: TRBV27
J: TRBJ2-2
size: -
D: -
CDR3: CASSSTGRTGELFF
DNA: TGTGCCAGCAGTTCCACAGGGCGCACCGGGGAGCTGTTTTTT

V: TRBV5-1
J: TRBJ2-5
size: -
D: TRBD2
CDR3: CASSVDGRRETQYF
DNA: TGCGCCAGCAGCGTGGACGGGAGGAGGGAGACCCAGTACTTC

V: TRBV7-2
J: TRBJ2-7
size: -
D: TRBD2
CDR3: CASSRRGTSAYEQYF
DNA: TGTGCCAGCAGTCGGCGGGGGACTAGTGCCTACGAGCAGTACTTC

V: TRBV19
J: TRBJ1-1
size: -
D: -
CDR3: CASSKPGTLNTEAFF
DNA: TGTGCCAGTAGTAAGCCAGGGACACTGAACACTGAAGCTTTCTTT

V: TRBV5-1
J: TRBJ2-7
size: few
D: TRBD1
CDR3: CASRTGVAYEQYF
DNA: TGCGCCAGCAGGACAGGGGTGGCCTACGAGCAGTACTTC

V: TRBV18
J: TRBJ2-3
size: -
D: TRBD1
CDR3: CASSLRQGAHEDTQYF
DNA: TGTGCCAGCTCACTCCGACAGGGGGCTCACGAAGATACGCAGTATTTT

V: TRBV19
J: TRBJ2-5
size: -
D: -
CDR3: CASSPLHQETQYF
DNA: TGTGCCAGTAGTCCCCTACACCAAGAGACCCAGTACTTC

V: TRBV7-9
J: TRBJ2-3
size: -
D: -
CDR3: CASSLEGPSTDTQYF
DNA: TGTGCCAGCAGCTTAGAGGGACCTAGCACAGATACGCAGTATTTT

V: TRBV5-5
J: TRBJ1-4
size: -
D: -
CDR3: CASSASGAPTNEKLFF
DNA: TGTGCCAGCAGCGCGTCAGGGGCCCCAACTAATGAAAAACTGTTTTTT

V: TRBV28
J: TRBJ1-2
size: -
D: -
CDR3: CASSFIGAGYTF
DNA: TGTGCCAGCAGTTTTATCGGGGCTGGCTACACCTTC

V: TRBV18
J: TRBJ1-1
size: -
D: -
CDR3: CASSPLSTEAFF
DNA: TGTGCCAGCTCACCCCTCAGCACTGAAGCTTTCTTT

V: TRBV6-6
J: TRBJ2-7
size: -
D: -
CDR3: CASRPPGLGYEQYF
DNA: TGTGCCAGCAGGCCCCCGGGACTGGGTTACGAGCAGTACTTC

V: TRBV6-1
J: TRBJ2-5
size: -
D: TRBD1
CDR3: CASSWTGGQETQYF
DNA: TGTGCCAGCAGTTGGACAGGGGGCCAAGAGACCCAGTACTTC

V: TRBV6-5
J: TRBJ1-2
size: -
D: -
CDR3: CASSSGILTYGYTF
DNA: TGTGCCAGCAGTTCAGGGATCCTGACCTATGGCTACACCTTC

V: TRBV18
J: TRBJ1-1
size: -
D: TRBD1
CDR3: CASRGQASTEAFF
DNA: TGTGCCAGCCGAGGACAGGCCTCTACTGAAGCTTTCTTT

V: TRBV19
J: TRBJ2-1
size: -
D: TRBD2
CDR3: CASSLLAGIYNEQFF
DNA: TGTGCCAGTAGTTTATTAGCGGGGATTTACAATGAGCAGTTCTTC

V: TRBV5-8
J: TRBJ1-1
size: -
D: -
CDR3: CASSLGRGGISNTEAFF
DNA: TGTGCCAGCAGCTTGGGAAGAGGGGGGATCTCGAACACTGAAGCTTTCTTT

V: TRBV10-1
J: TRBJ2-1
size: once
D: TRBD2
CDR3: CASSELAGAGNEQFF
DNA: TGCGCCAGCAGTGAACTAGCGGGAGCAGGCAATGAGCAGTTCTTC

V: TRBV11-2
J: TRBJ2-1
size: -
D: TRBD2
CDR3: CASRGAGENEQFF
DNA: TGTGCCAGCAGAGGGGCGGGAGAGAATGAGCAGTTCTTC

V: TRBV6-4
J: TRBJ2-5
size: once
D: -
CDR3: CASSDRLLAAHWETQYF
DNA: TGTGCCAGCAGTGACCGTCTATTAGCGGCGCATTGGGAGACCCAGTACTTC

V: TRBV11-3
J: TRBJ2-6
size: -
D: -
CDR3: CASSLVWGSSGANVLTF
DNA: TGTGCCAGCAGCTTAGTTTGGGGCAGCTCTGGGGCCAACGTCCTGACTTTC

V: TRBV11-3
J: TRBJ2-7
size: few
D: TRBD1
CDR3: CASSPLQGAPQYF
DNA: TGTGCCAGCAGCCCGTTACAGGGGGCCCCGCAGTACTTC

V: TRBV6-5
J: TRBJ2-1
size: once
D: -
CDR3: CASSYSDEQFF
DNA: TGTGCCAGCAGTTACTCCGATGAGCAGTTCTTC

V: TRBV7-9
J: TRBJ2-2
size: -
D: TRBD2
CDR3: CASRGQAGGTGELFF
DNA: TGTGCCAGCAGGGGACAAGCGGGAGGGACCGGGGAGCTGTTTTTT

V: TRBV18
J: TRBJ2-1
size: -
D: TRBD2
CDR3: CASSWGLAGAYNEQFF
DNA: TGTGCCAGCTCTTGGGGACTAGCGGGAGCCTACAATGAGCAGTTCTTC

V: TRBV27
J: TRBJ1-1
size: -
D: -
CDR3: CASRLSLTGKTEAFF
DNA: TGTGCCAGCAGACTATCTCTTACAGGGAAAACTGAAGCTTTCTTT

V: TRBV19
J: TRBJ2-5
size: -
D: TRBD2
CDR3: CASSMGGLAGAIETQYF
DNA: TGTGCCAGTAGTATGGGTGGACTAGCGGGAGCAATAGAGACCCAGTACTTC

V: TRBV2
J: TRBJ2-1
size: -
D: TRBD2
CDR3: CAKGTSGIRNEQFF
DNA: TGTGCCAAGGGGACTAGCGGGATTCGTAATGAGCAGTTCTTC

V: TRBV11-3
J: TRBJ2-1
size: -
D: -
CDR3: CASSLGGGKYNEQFF
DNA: TGTGCCAGCAGCTTAGGGGGAGGCAAATACAATGAGCAGTTCTTC

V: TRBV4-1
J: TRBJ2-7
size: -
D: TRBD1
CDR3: CASSLTPGTATYEQYF
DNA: TGCGCCAGCAGCCTTACTCCCGGGACAGCCACCTACGAGCAGTACTTC

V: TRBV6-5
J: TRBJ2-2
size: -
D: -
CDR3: CASSYTRTPNTGELFF
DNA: TGTGCCAGCAGTTACACGCGGACACCGAACACCGGGGAGCTGTTTTTT

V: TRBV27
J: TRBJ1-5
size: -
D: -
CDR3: CASSFATGQPQHF
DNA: TGTGCCAGCAGTTTTGCGACAGGTCAGCCCCAGCATTTT

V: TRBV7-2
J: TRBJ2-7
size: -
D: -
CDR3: CASSLRAGTYEQYF
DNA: TGTGCCAGCAGCTTAAGGGCGGGGACCTACGAGCAGTACTTC

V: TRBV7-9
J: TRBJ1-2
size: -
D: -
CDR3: CASSSLPGLNYGYTF
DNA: TGTGCCAGCAGCAGCCTCCCGGGGTTGAACTATGGCTACACCTTC

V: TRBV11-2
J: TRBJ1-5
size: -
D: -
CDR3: CASSPEPNQPQHF
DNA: TGTGCCAGCAGCCCCGAACCAAATCAGCCCCAGCATTTT

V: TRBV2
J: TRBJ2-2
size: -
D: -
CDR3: CASRQGSGELFF
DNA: TGTGCCAGCAGGCAGGGGTCCGGGGAGCTGTTTTTT

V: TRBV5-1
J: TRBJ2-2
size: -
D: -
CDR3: CASTALTVPGTGELFF
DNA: TGCGCCAGCACCGCCCTGACAGTCCCGGGCACCGGGGAGCTGTTTTTT